Below are 11 T cell receptor beta chains sequenced from a single sample in a study of regulatory T cells in long-lasting Graves disease. The TCR beta library used iRepertoire HTBI primers with Arm-PCR amplification of CDR3. Each CDR3 protein gets one entry after TCRdb re-called the multiplex PCR reads with MiXCR. Among about 660,000 distinct CDR3 sequences listed, 25% to 30% were seen once. The sample's time point: persistent/refractory GD, antithyroid drugs over 5 years with positive TRAb. The TCR library was made from RNA that had been extracted from PBMCs in TRIzol. This specimen was peripheral blood mononuclear cells (PBMCs), taken when the disease was refractory, from a patient treated with antithyroid drugs. The receptor source for this set is a female donor with Graves disease.

This clonotype was recorded once. This chain uses TRBV9 with TRBJ1-4; possible D gene TRBD1, 6 bases. This CDR3 has 15 residues. Trimming pared 6 bases from V and 4 bases from J, leaving 16 bases between. Germline CDR1 SGDLS, CDR2 YYNGEE. The CDR3 loop reads CASNSLGGHNEKLFF. DNA of the CDR3: TGTGCCAGCAACTCCCTCGGGGGGCATAATGAAAAACTGTTTTTT.

The chain employs TRBV30 and TRBJ1-2; TRBD1 is a possible D gene (5 bases). Trimming took off 2 bases at V and 0 bases at J, with 10 bases between the two ends. The CDR3 sequence is 14 residues long. Germline CDR1 is GTSNPN and CDR2 is SVGIG (reference sequence). In nucleotides, the CDR3 is TGTGCCTGGAGTCCCGGGACTTCTAACTATGGCTACACCTTC. It codes for CAWSPGTSNYGYTF.

This clonotype occurred many times. The rearrangement joins TRBV6-2 or TRBV6-3 to TRBJ1-5; TRBD1 is a possible D gene (5 bases). In germline, CDR1 is MNHEY, CDR2 SVGEGT. This CDR3 has 12 residues. Deletions cut 5 bases from V and 5 bases from J, with 7 bases between. The CDR3 here is CASSEGYQPQHF. The CDR3 DNA is TGTGCCAGCAGTGAGGGGTATCAGCCCCAGCATTTT.

This clonotype was detected only a few times. The CDR3 DNA reads TGTGCCAGCAGCTTCAACAGGGACTACGAGCAGTACTTC. Its translation is CASSFNRDYEQYF. The rearrangement links TRBV12-3 or TRBV12-4 to TRBJ2-7, with D tentatively TRBD1 (6 bases). The CDR3 sequence is 13 residues long. Between the trimmed V and J ends, which lost 6 bases and 3 bases, there was a span of 12 bases.

This clonotype was observed many times. The chain couples TRBV19 to TRBJ1-1; 7 nucleotides align to TRBD1. Per the germline V gene, CDR1 is LNHDA and CDR2 is SQIVND (reference sequence). This CDR3 region has 16 residues. The J segment lost 0 bases and the V segment lost 5 bases, leaving 9 bases of the junction unmatched. CDR3 bases: TGTGCCAGTAGTTTGCGACAGGGCGGTATGAACACTGAAGCTTTCTTT. Its translation is CASSLRQGGMNTEAFF.

The rearrangement joins TRBV10-3 to TRBJ1-2, with TRBD1 identical over 7 bases. Germline V gene lookup returns CDR1 ENHRY and CDR2 SYGVKD. Unmatched junction bases numbered 17, after V lost 3 bases and J lost 4 bases. The CDR3 totals 18 residues. This CDR3 reads CAISDIFRQGVASYGYTF. The CDR3 DNA sequence: TGTGCCATCAGTGACATTTTTCGACAGGGCGTCGCTAGCTATGGCTACACCTTC.

The gene calls are TRBV7-3 and TRBJ1-6; D might be TRBD1 (5 bases). Germline V gives CDR1 SGHTA, CDR2 FQGTGA. V was trimmed by 5 bases and J by 7 bases, leaving 12 bases between them. This CDR3 contains 14 residues. CDR3 DNA sequence: TGTGCCAGCAGCCATCCGGGACCGAATTCACCCCTCCACTTT. Translated, it gives CASSHPGPNSPLHF.

V usage is TRBV19 and J usage is TRBJ1-1, with a tentative D call TRBD1 (5 bases). CDR1 and CDR2 (germline): LNHDA, SQIVND (reference sequence). The V end lost 1 base, the J end lost 2 bases, and 8 bases lay between the germline ends. This CDR3 has 14 amino acids. The CDR3 reads CASSIVGVNTEAFF. Written as DNA, the CDR3 is TGTGCCAGTAGTATAGTAGGGGTTAACACTGAAGCTTTCTTT.

This clonotype was observed at least ten times. The chain couples TRBV2 to TRBJ2-2; TRBD1 matches at 7 bases. Germline CDR1 SNHLY, CDR2 FYNNEI. J gave up 1 base and V 6 bases, and 5 bases lay outside the gene matches. The CDR3 loop spans 15 amino acids. CDR3: CASRPGTVNTGELFF. The CDR3 DNA sequence: TGTGCCAGCAGACCCGGGACAGTGAACACCGGGGAGCTGTTTTTT.

About this clonotype itself: Given the absence of the conserved phenylalanine or tryptophan at the CDR3 end, a read error is likely. The chain recombines TRBV5-1 with TRBJ1-1; D may be TRBD1 (5 bases). Germline V gives CDR1 SGHRS, CDR2 YFSETQ. The germline V and J ends were trimmed by 4 bases and 4 bases, with 11 bases remaining between them. The CDR3 loop spans 13 amino acids. CDR3 sequence reads: CASSPDQGTEAFL. The CDR3 region has the DNA TGCGCCAGCAGCCCGGACCAGGGCACTGAAGCTTTCCTT.

A few counts support this clonotype. The chain has TRBV5-1 and TRBJ1-2; tentatively, D is TRBD1 (6 bases). This CDR3 contains 17 residues. The V gene's germline CDR1 is SGHRS and CDR2 YFSETQ. The germline V and J ends were trimmed by 5 bases and 3 bases, with 23 bases remaining between them. The CDR3 DNA sequence: TGCGCCAGCAGGGAAATAAAACCCGGGACACATGACTATGGCTACACCTTC. This gives the protein CASREIKPGTHDYGYTF.